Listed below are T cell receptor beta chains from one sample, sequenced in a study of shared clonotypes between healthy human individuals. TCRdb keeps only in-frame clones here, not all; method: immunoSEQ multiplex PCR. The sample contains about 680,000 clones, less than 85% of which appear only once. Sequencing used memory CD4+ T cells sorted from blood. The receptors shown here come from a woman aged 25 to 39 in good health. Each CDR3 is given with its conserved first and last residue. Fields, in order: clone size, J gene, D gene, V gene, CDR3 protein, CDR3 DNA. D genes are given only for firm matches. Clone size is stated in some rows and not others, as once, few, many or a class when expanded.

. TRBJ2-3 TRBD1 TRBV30 CAWNSGQGALTDTQYF TGTGCCTGGAATTCGGGACAGGGGGCTTTGACAGATACGCAGTATTTT
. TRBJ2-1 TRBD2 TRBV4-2 CASSLLAGISNEQFF TGTGCCAGCAGCCTACTAGCGGGAATTAGCAATGAGCAGTTCTTC
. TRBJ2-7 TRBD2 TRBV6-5 CASSPLAGDPYEQYF TGTGCCAGCAGCCCCCTAGCGGGAGACCCCTACGAGCAGTACTTC
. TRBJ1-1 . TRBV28 CASSIGLGNTEAFF TGTGCCAGCAGCATTGGCTTGGGGAACACTGAAGCTTTCTTT
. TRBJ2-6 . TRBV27 CASSGGQSGANVLTF TGTGCCAGCAGTGGTGGACAGTCTGGGGCCAACGTCCTGACTTTC
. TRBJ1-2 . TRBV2 CASSEYLGEGGYTF TGTGCCAGCAGTGAATATCTAGGGGAGGGCGGCTACACCTTC
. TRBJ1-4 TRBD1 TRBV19 CASSNRGHNEKLFF TGTGCCAGTAGTAACAGGGGGCATAATGAAAAACTGTTTTTT
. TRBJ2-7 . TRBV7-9 CASSLVRGRYEQYF TGTGCCAGCAGCTTAGTACGGGGCCGCTACGAGCAGTACTTC
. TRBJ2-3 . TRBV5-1 CASSPGDLGAGMNTQYF TGCGCCAGCAGCCCGGGAGATCTCGGGGCGGGAATGAATACGCAGTATTTT
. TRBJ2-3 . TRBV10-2 CASSESRSAGTQYF TGCGCCAGCAGTGAGTCCAGGTCGGCCGGTACGCAGTATTTT
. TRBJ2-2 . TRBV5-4 CASSLQIPAAGELFF TGTGCCAGCAGCTTGCAAATCCCCGCCGCCGGGGAGCTGTTTTTT
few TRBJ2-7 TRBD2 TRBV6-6 CASSYSSGAGYEQYF TGTGCCAGCAGTTACTCAAGCGGGGCCGGATACGAGCAGTACTTC
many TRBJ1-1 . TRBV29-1 CSVGGGRQAFF TGCAGCGTTGGAGGGGGTCGCCAAGCTTTCTTT
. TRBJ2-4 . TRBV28 CASSLSGVKNIQYF TGTGCCAGCAGTTTATCCGGGGTCAAAAACATTCAGTACTTC
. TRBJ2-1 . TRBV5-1 CASSLSSGAYNEQFF TGCGCCAGCAGCTTGAGTAGCGGAGCTTACAATGAGCAGTTCTTC
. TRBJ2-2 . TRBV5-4 CASSFESEAGELFF TGTGCCAGCAGCTTTGAATCAGAGGCCGGGGAGCTGTTTTTT
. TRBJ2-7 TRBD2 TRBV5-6 CASGSGTSGLSSYEQYF TGTGCCAGCGGATCCGGGACTAGCGGACTCAGCTCCTACGAGCAGTACTTC
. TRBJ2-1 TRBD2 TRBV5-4 CASSLSLAGDEQFF TGTGCCAGCAGCTTGAGCTTAGCGGGAGATGAGCAGTTCTTC
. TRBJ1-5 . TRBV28 CASSEGRGRQPQHF TGTGCCAGCAGTGAGGGCAGGGGCCGACAGCCCCAGCATTTT
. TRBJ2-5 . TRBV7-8 CASSLFPPTAEETQYF TGTGCCAGCAGCTTATTCCCTCCCACGGCGGAAGAGACCCAGTACTTC
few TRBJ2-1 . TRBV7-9 CASSSQTNRGNEQFF TGTGCCAGCAGCTCACAGACTAACCGAGGCAATGAGCAGTTCTTC
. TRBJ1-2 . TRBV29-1 CSVSNRDFGYTF TGCAGCGTCAGCAACAGGGATTTTGGCTACACCTTC
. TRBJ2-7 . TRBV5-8 CASSFDRLGEQYF TGTGCCAGCAGCTTTGACCGGTTGGGCGAGCAGTACTTC
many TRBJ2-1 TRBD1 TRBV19 CASSRDRNYNEQFF TGTGCCAGTAGTCGGGACAGGAACTACAATGAGCAGTTCTTC
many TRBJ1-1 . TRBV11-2 CASSLVEGHEAFF TGTGCCAGCAGCTTAGTGGAAGGCCATGAAGCTTTCTTT
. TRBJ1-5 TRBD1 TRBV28 CASSLSGGPQHF TGTGCCAGCAGTTTATCAGGGGGGCCCCAGCATTTT
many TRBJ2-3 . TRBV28 CASSLMGRTDTQYF TGTGCCAGCAGTTTAATGGGGCGCACAGATACGCAGTATTTT
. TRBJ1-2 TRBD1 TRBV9 CASSRQTGGISRTNYGYTF TGTGCCAGCAGCCGTCAGACAGGGGGCATAAGTCGAACTAACTATGGCTACACCTTC
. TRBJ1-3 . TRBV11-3 CASSSGTHSGNTIYF TGTGCCAGCAGCTCCGGGACTCACTCTGGAAACACCATATATTTT
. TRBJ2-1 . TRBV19 CASSRAGQSYNEQFF TGTGCCAGTAGTAGAGCGGGACAGTCCTACAATGAGCAGTTCTTC
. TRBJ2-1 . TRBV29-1 CSAWAGRYNEQFF TGCAGCGCCTGGGCAGGCCGTTACAATGAGCAGTTCTTC
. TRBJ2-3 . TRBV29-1 CSAGGMGGTTQYF TGCAGCGCAGGGGGGATGGGGGGCACTACGCAGTATTTT
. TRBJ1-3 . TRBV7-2 CASSLAAGGNTIYF TGTGCCAGCAGCTTAGCAGCAGGGGGAAACACCATATATTTT
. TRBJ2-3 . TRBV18 CASSPVGAEDTQYF TGTGCCAGCTCACCCGTGGGAGCAGAGGATACGCAGTATTTT
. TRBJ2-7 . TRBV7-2 CASVLQMGDGEQYF TGTGCCAGCGTCTTGCAAATGGGTGACGGCGAGCAGTACTTC
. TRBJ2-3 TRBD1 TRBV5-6 CASSLQGALDTQYF TGTGCCAGCAGCTTACAGGGGGCATTAGATACGCAGTATTTT
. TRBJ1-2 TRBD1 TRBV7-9 CASSPMAQGDGYTF TGTGCCAGCAGCCCTATGGCGCAGGGGGATGGCTACACCTTC
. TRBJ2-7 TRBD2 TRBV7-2 CASSLLAGSSYEQYF TGTGCCAGCAGCTTGTTAGCGGGGAGCTCCTACGAGCAGTACTTC
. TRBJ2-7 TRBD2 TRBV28 CASSFSGRASYEQYF TGTGCCAGCAGTTTTAGCGGGAGGGCGTCCTACGAGCAGTACTTC
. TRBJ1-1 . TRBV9 CASSAIGIGTEAFF TGTGCCAGCAGCGCAATAGGGATCGGAACTGAAGCTTTCTTT
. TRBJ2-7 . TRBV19 CASAGMSSYEQYF TGTGCCAGTGCGGGCATGTCCTCCTACGAGCAGTACTTC
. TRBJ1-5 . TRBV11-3 CASSLSRGSNQPQHF TGTGCCAGCAGCTTGTCGCGCGGAAGCAATCAGCCCCAGCATTTT
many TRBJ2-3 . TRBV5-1 CASSFTWTEPRGAQYF TGCGCCAGCAGCTTTACTTGGACAGAGCCCCGGGGGGCGCAGTATTTT
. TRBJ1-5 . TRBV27 CASSLTYGQPQHF TGTGCCAGCAGCTTGACATATGGCCAGCCCCAGCATTTT
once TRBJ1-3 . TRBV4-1 CASSQKGGAGNTIYF TGCGCCAGCAGCCAGAAAGGGGGTGCTGGAAACACCATATATTTT
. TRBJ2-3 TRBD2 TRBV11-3 CASSLAGRGGPGTQYF TGTGCCAGCAGCTTAGCTGGTCGGGGAGGGCCGGGTACGCAGTATTTT
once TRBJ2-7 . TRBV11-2 CASSISSYEQYF TGTGCCAGCAGCATTAGCAGCTACGAGCAGTACTTC
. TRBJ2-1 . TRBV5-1 CASSLGAAGLNEQFF TGCGCCAGCAGCTTGGGGGCGGCAGGGTTGAATGAGCAGTTCTTC
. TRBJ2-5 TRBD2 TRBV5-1 CASSSGTSGGETQYF TGCGCCAGCAGCTCCGGGACTAGCGGGGGAGAGACCCAGTACTTC
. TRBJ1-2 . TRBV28 CASSFPLGHLNYGYTF TGTGCCAGCAGTTTCCCCCTGGGACACCTTAACTATGGCTACACCTTC
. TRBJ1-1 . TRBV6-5 CASSLTPMNTEAFF TGTGCCAGCAGCCTCACCCCCATGAACACTGAAGCTTTCTTT
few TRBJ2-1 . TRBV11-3 CASSYGSREQFF TGTGCCAGCAGCTACGGGTCTCGTGAGCAGTTCTTC
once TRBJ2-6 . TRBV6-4 CASSDFSGANVLTF TGTGCCAGCAGTGATTTCTCTGGGGCCAACGTCCTGACTTTC
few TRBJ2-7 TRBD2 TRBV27 CASSSRDYSFEQYF TGTGCCAGCAGTTCCCGGGACTACTCATTCGAGCAGTACTTC